The 24 T cell receptor beta chains below come from one sample, sequenced in a study of T cell repertoires in cytomegalovirus infection. From the reads, TCRdb called clonotypes with MiXCR, one entry per CDR3 protein. This sample has over 250,000 distinct CDR3 sequences, with around 20% found just once. Their cognate antigens are unknown. The sequences come from cultured PBMCs, collected from culture after CMV antigen stimulation. Every receptor here comes from a human donor in good health (CMV status not recorded). Some clones in this sample may be carry-over from other donors' samples.

In nucleotides, the CDR3 is TGTGCCAGCAGCTTGGGGGGAGGGACAGGGGCCCTTAGCGAGCAGTTCTTC. Its translation is CASSLGGGTGALSEQFF. The chain links TRBV5-4 to TRBJ2-1; 10 positions agree with TRBD1. Trimming at V came to 0 bases and at J to 10 bases, leaving 13 bases not matched to a gene. In germline, CDR1 is SGHNT, CDR2 YYREEE (reference sequence). The CDR3 covers 17 residues.

The V and J genes are TRBV6-5 and TRBJ2-3; no definite D call. Germline V gene sequence: CDR1 MNHEY, CDR2 SVGAGI. This CDR3 is built from 13 residues. Between the trimmed V and J ends, which lost 5 bases and 3 bases, there was a span of 9 bases. CDR3 DNA sequence: TGTGCCAGCAGTCAGAGACCGACAGATACGCAGTATTTT. Translated, it gives CASSQRPTDTQYF.

There are many counts of this clonotype. This chain uses TRBV5-6 with TRBJ1-3, with 9 bases matching TRBD1. CDR1 SGHDT and CDR2 YYEEEE come from the germline V gene. The length of the CDR3 is 17 residues. V was clipped by 3 bases and J by 2 bases; unmatched bases: 9. The CDR3 protein is CASSSHLGTGTGNTIYF. The DNA of the CDR3 is TGTGCCAGCAGCTCACATCTAGGGACAGGGACTGGAAACACCATATATTTT. The complete variable domain, with remaining parts taken from reference TRBV5-6 and TRBJ1-3, reads DAGVTQSPTHLIKTRGQQVTLRCSPKSGHDTVSWYQQALGQGPQFIFQYYEEEERQRGNFPDRFSGHQFPNYSSELNVNALLLGDSALYLCASSSHLGTGTGNTIYFGEGSWLTVV.

The CDR3 region is CASSAELAYNEQFF. CDR3 in DNA: TGTGCCAGCAGCGCCGAGCTAGCCTACAATGAGCAGTTCTTC. The rearrangement links TRBV7-9 to TRBJ2-1; D remains unclear. Trimming removed 5 bases at V and 2 bases at J, with 10 bases between. The CDR3 covers 14 residues. CDR1 and CDR2 (germline): SEHNR, FQNEAQ (reference sequence). Variable domain in full (rest from reference TRBV7-9 and TRBJ2-1): DTGVSQNPRHKITKRGQNVTFRCDPISEHNRLYWYRQTLGQGPEFLTYFQNEAQLEKSRLLSDRFSAERPKGSFSTLEIQRTEQGDSAMYLCASSAELAYNEQFFGPGTRLTVL.

CDR3 nucleotide sequence: TGTGCCAGCTCACCATCAGGATCCGTGGTTGGCTACACCTTC. It specifies CASSPSGSVVGYTF. The chain links TRBV18 to TRBJ1-2; no clear D gene. The CDR3 is 14 residues long. CDR1 and CDR2 from the germline V gene are KGHSH and LQKENI. Trimming stripped 2 bases from V and 7 bases from J, with 14 bases between.

The CDR3, as DNA: TGTGCCAGCAGCTCCCGGACAGGGTTCGGGGAGCTGTTTTTT. It specifies CASSSRTGFGELFF. The chain couples TRBV7-2 to TRBJ2-2, with 8 bases identical to TRBD1. The CDR3 has 14 amino acids. V shed 4 bases and J 7 bases; nucleotides not matched to a gene: 5. Germline CDR1 reads SGHTA; CDR2 reads FQGNSA. The complete variable domain, with remaining parts taken from reference TRBV7-2 and TRBJ2-2, reads GAGVSQSPSNKVTEKGKDVELRCDPISGHTALYWYRQSLGQGLEFLIYFQGNSAPDKSGLPSDRFSAERTGGSVSTLTIQRTQQEDSAVYLCASSSRTGFGELFFGEGSRLTVL.

Turning to this clonotype: This may be a read error: a much more frequent sequence differs by one nucleotide. The gene calls are TRBV7-2 and TRBJ1-1; D is undetermined. CDR1 and CDR2 (germline): SGHTA, FQGNSA. This CDR3 is 14 amino acids long. CDR3 in amino acids: CASSLGGLNTGAFF. CDR3 nucleotides: TGTGCCAGCAGCTTAGGGGGTTTGAACACTGGAGCTTTCTTT.

As regards this clonotype: Being one base from a much bigger clone, this may be a read error. The chain combines TRBV7-6 with TRBJ2-1; 7 nucleotides align to TRBD2. Germline V gene sequence: CDR1 SGHVS, CDR2 FNYEAQ. CDR3 size: 15 residues. The ends lost 2 bases at V and 8 bases at J; junction bases unmatched: 9. The CDR3 bases are TGTGCCAGCAGCTTACGGGCGGGAGAGCGCGATGAGCAGTTCTTC. Its translation: CASSLRAGERDEQFF.

A word on this clonotype: It may be a read error: a sequence one base away is much more abundant. This chain joins TRBV28 and TRBJ1-2, with TRBD1 identical over 9 bases. The CDR3 is made up of 12 amino acids. The germline gives CDR1 MDHEN, CDR2 SYDVKM. The CDR3 region is CASSTGGWGYAF. CDR3 DNA sequence: TGTGCCAGCAGCACAGGGGGCTGGGGCTACGCCTTC.

This clonotype was found a few times. The rearrangement joins TRBV28 to TRBJ1-5; a possible D gene is TRBD1 (6 bases). Germline CDR1 is MDHEN and CDR2 is SYDVKM. The CDR3 consists of 13 residues. V was clipped by 6 bases and J by 4 bases, with 10 bases between them. This CDR3 reads CASRNGQNQPQHF. The CDR3 nucleotides are TGTGCCAGCAGGAACGGACAGAATCAGCCCCAGCATTTT.

The chain is built from TRBV28 and TRBJ1-1; D is unclear. This CDR3 region has 12 residues. Germline CDR1 is MDHEN and CDR2 is SYDVKM. The V gene lost 2 bases and the J gene lost 3 bases, with 4 bases spanning the gap. CDR3 amino acids: CASSLDHTEAFF. The DNA for the CDR3 is TGTGCCAGCAGTTTAGACCACACTGAAGCTTTCTTT.

The sample holds many counts of this clonotype. The chain uses TRBV7-2 and TRBJ2-2, with D possibly matching TRBD2 (5 bases). CDR1 and CDR2 from the germline V gene are SGHTA and FQGNSA. This CDR3 is 14 amino acids long. Deletions cut 3 bases from V and 4 bases from J, with 9 bases between. Written as DNA, the CDR3 is TGTGCCAGCAGCTTTTTAGGACTCACCGGGGAGCTGTTTTTT. Translated: CASSFLGLTGELFF.

This clonotype was counted at least ten times. V and J are TRBV7-6 and TRBJ2-7; no reliable D call. Trimming took 1 base from V and 4 from J, leaving 11 bases between them. Germline CDR1 and CDR2: SGHVS and FNYEAQ. The CDR3 contains 14 residues. The chain's CDR3 is CASSLGPEGYEQYV. DNA of the CDR3: TGTGCCAGCAGCTTAGGCCCGGAAGGATACGAGCAGTACGTC.

This clonotype has just a few counts. V gene TRBV2 combines with J gene TRBJ1-2, with a weak D call TRBD1 (5 bases). CDR3 size: 15 residues. The V and J ends lost 2 bases and 3 bases respectively, with 13 bases between them. Germline CDR1 and CDR2: SNHLY and FYNNEI. The CDR3 loop is CASSEYGRVDYGYTF. CDR3 DNA: TGTGCCAGCAGTGAATATGGCAGGGTGGACTATGGCTACACCTTC. Full variable domain (rest looked up from reference TRBV2 and TRBJ1-2): EPEVTQTPSHQVTQMGQEVILRCVPISNHLYFYWYRQILGQKVEFLVSFYNNEISEKSEIFDDQFSVERPDGSNFTLKIRSTKLEDSAMYFCASSEYGRVDYGYTFGSGTRLTVV.

The chain recombines TRBV6-5 with TRBJ2-7, with TRBD1 matching 8 bases. Germline-derived CDR1 and CDR2 are MNHEY and SVGAGI. V gave up 5 bases and J gave up 3 bases; unmatched junction bases: 9. There are 15 residues in the CDR3. The DNA of the CDR3 is TGTGCCAGCAGTCTGCGACAGGGGCTAAGCTACGAGCAGTACGTC. Residues: CASSLRQGLSYEQYV.

V usage is TRBV29-1 and J usage is TRBJ1-1; tentative D call: TRBD1 (6 bases). Between the trimmed V and J ends, which lost 6 bases and 2 bases, there was a span of 19 bases. This CDR3 is 15 amino acids long. Per the germline V gene, CDR1 is SQVTM and CDR2 is ANQGSEA. The CDR3: CSVWGDIGGNTEAFF. The CDR3 region has the DNA TGCAGCGTCTGGGGGGACATCGGGGGCAACACTGAAGCTTTCTTT.

In this sample, this clonotype turned up a few times. This sequence joins TRBV7-2 and TRBJ1-1, with 8 bases identical to TRBD1. Germline V lookup: CDR1 SGHTA, CDR2 FQGNSA. After removal of 0 bases from V and 6 bases from J, the junction contained 6 bases not matched to a gene. The CDR3 length is 15 residues. The CDR3 spells CASSLAGQAGAEAFF. The DNA for the CDR3 is TGTGCCAGCAGCTTAGCGGGACAGGCGGGCGCTGAAGCTTTCTTT.

This sequence joins TRBV7-9 and TRBJ2-5; D unresolved. From germline, CDR1 is SEHNR and CDR2 FQNEAQ (reference sequence). The CDR3 sequence is 15 residues long. V was cut by 5 bases and J by 3 bases, with 16 bases left in between. In nucleotides, the CDR3 is TGTGCCAGCAGCCCCCCAGCAAGGCAGGAAGAGACCCAGTACTTC. This gives the protein CASSPPARQEETQYF.

This clonotype was detected many times. The V call is TRBV7-2, the J call TRBJ2-3, with D tentatively TRBD2 (6 bases). This CDR3 comprises 16 residues. Trimming took 5 bases from V and 4 from J, leaving 19 bases between them. Germline-derived CDR1 and CDR2 are SGHTA and FQGNSA. The CDR3 coding sequence is TGTGCCAGCAGCCCCGTTGGAGGGACCTCCGCAGATACGCAGTATTTT. As protein: CASSPVGGTSADTQYF.

The chain has TRBV11-2 and TRBJ1-4, with D possibly matching TRBD1 (5 bases). CDR3 size: 14 residues. Between the trimmed V and J ends, which lost 5 bases and 11 bases, there was a span of 18 bases. Per the germline V gene, CDR1 is SGHAT and CDR2 is FQNNGV. The DNA for the CDR3 is TGTGCCAGCAGCCCAAGAGCTGGGGGAGAGAAACTGTTTTTT. This translates into CASSPRAGGEKLFF.

There are a few counts of this clonotype. The chain recombines TRBV7-9 with TRBJ2-3; D not resolved. CDR3 length: 15 amino acids. CDR1 and CDR2 from the germline V gene are SEHNR and FQNEAQ (reference sequence). Trimming took 4 bases from V and 4 from J, leaving 15 bases between them. CDR3 protein: CASSSKDRSADTQYF. The CDR3 coding sequence is TGTGCCAGCAGCTCCAAGGATAGAAGTGCAGATACGCAGTATTTT.

The table lists this clonotype with many counts. This chain joins TRBV12-3 or TRBV12-4 and TRBJ2-5, with D perhaps being TRBD1 or TRBD2 (5 bases each). The CDR3 covers 14 residues. V lost 3 bases to trimming and J lost 5 bases, with 13 bases between them. This chain's CDR3 is CASSFRGGGETQYF. In nucleotides, the CDR3 is TGTGCCAGCAGTTTCCGGGGCGGCGGGGAGACCCAGTACTTC.

This clonotype was seen many times. This rearrangement joins TRBV7-2 to TRBJ2-2, with D perhaps assigned TRBD1 or TRBD2 (5 bases each). Trimming removed 5 bases from V and 1 base from J, with 11 bases in between. The germline gives CDR1 SGHTA, CDR2 FQGNSA. The CDR3 has 15 amino acids. CDR3 loop: CASSRGTVNTGELFF. The CDR3 region has the DNA TGTGCCAGCAGCCGTGGGACGGTGAACACCGGGGAGCTGTTTTTT. Looking up the rest from reference TRBV7-2 and TRBJ2-2 gives the full variable domain: GAGVSQSPSNKVTEKGKDVELRCDPISGHTALYWYRQSLGQGLEFLIYFQGNSAPDKSGLPSDRFSAERTGGSVSTLTIQRTQQEDSAVYLCASSRGTVNTGELFFGEGSRLTVL.

A few counts support this clonotype. J is TRBJ1-2 and V is TRBV28; no definite D call. The V end lost 8 bases, the J end lost 8 bases, and 12 bases lay between the germline ends. The CDR3 totals 11 residues. In germline, CDR1 is MDHEN, CDR2 SYDVKM. The CDR3 loop reads CASLGLRGYTF. DNA of the CDR3: TGTGCCAGCCTGGGGTTGCGAGGCTACACCTTC.